This T cell receptor (beta chain) was documented in a study of cytomegalovirus exposure and HLA in healthy donors (dated by TCRdb to about 2017). About the study as a whole: According to an earlier analysis of a few hundred of the donors, 150 million to 200 million T cells yielded 95 million to 140 million unique TCR beta sequences and 276 Gb of sequence data. An earlier analysis of several hundred of the donors used high-throughput TCR beta sequencing to judge whether each TCR beta V gene segment behaved as functional or pseudogenic. The aim of the study was to test whether cataloging public T cell receptors could identify signatures of past pathogen exposure. Along with the approximately 600-subject first cohort, a separate validation cohort of roughly 110 different subjects was used. A few DR-DQ haplotypes were treated as single units for association and clustering because of strong linkage in the cohort. Both class I and class II loci were covered by HLA typing, at four-digit resolution. Every repertoire in the discovery cohort had been generated on one and the same sequencing platform. To predict cytomegalovirus infection status, the study combined high-throughput TCR immunosequencing, statistical association of individual TCRs with disease status, and machine learning. Of the roughly 400 genotyped donors, approximately 82% fell in the genetic ancestry cluster associated with self-reported Caucasian donors. A later analysis re-analyzed previously published TCR beta repertoires from 666 donors and added high-resolution HLA genotyping to study TCR occurrence patterns. The later analysis used no new phenotypic data to find candidate immune exposures, relying instead on TCR beta sequences and their occurrence across donors. Across approximately 420 genotyped donors of the cohort, an average of approximately 200,000 unique TCR beta nucleotide sequences per donor were sequenced, and around 20% of those sequences were non-productive. About 320 gigabases of sequencing data and approximately 93 million unique TCR sequences were included in an early release covering about 700 HLA-typed donors. The study used immunosequencing to profile the T cell repertoires of hundreds of subjects and linked those repertoires to cytomegalovirus serostatus. Donor age, sex, ethnicity and CMV serostatus were collected together with the repertoire data. Genome-wide SNP genotypes for about 60% of the roughly 670 donors were used in a later genetic analysis, which treated that subset as a discovery cohort. Typing coverage differed by locus: A, B, C, DRB1 and DQB1 were typed in roughly 620-630 donors, DQA1 in 500 to 550, DPA1 in 600 to 610, and DPB1 in 472.

Comment on this clone: What this receptor recognizes is not known. Base-call qualities are not available, and no considerably larger clone is one nucleotide away.

The library was built by means of the immunoSEQ multiplex PCR assay. For the multiplex PCR, a mixture combining 60 forward primers for TCR Vbeta segments and 13 reverse primers for TCR Jbeta segments was used. A multiplex PCR assay on genomic DNA amplified the CDR3 region of rearranged TCR beta genes. On the Illumina HiSeq System, the amplified TCR beta libraries were sequenced as 87-base-pair reads. The authors processed their data as follows. A later analysis tallied around 82 million unique TCR beta chains across the 650 to 750 repertoires, and roughly 11 million of those chains were shared by two or more donors. To remove PCR and sequencing errors, raw reads were error-corrected and collapsed into unique sequences using a nearest-neighbor algorithm that merged closely related sequences. V, D and J gene segments were assigned by aligning CDR3 sequences to IMGT reference sequences. For a sequence to be retained, a match of at least six nucleotides to both a V gene segment and a J gene segment was required. A rearrangement counted as productive if the CDR3 had no stop codons and remained in frame with V and J, and every other rearrangement counted as non-productive. CDR3 was defined according to IMGT convention as the region running from the second conserved V-encoded cysteine to the conserved J-encoded phenylalanine. The earlier analysis of fewer than 750 of the donors excluded sequences that lacked an unambiguous match to a single V gene segment. In an earlier analysis of some 590 of the donors, a V segment was called functional when productive rearrangements were above 56.7%, and segregating when the standard deviation between donors exceeded 5%. A statistical classification framework was developed to diagnose cytomegalovirus status using the catalog of TCR beta chain sequences. A later analysis assigned V and J genes by comparing TCR nucleotide sequences with IMGT/GENE-DB human TR gene sequences. Using the TCRdist pipeline, a later analysis assigned CDR3 sequences along with most-parsimonious VDJ recombination scenarios. In a later analysis, every TCR beta chain was defined by the combination of its CDR3 amino acid sequence and its V-gene family, and reads without a unique V-gene family were dropped. To address suspected cross-contamination and a sequencing artifact, a later analysis removed a few hundred highly shared, low-generation-probability nucleotide sequences. A later analysis calculated a clonal expansion index for each public chain from normalized within-repertoire ranks of inferred template counts. Generation probabilities in a later analysis came from a VDJ recombination model fitted to out-of-frame rearrangements, and those results were checked against IGoR. A later analysis scored TCR-TCR, TCR-HLA and TCR-CMV co-occurrence with hypergeometric tests, applying a repertoire-size bias correction to TCR pairs. False discovery rates were estimated in a later analysis by permuting HLA or CMV assignments 20 times. In a later analysis, co-occurring TCRs were grouped using DBSCAN, with TCRdist sequence similarity added in when clustering inside HLA-allele-positive subsets. Co-occurrence clustering excluded repertoires with fewer than 30,000 or more than 120,000 public chains, plus five with anomalous nucleotide sharing. TCRdb provides this immuneACCESS table in a form limited to in-frame rearrangements. Some clones are lacking; in checked studies, under half of them reflect an unresolved V gene, and why the rest are absent is not known. That table furnishes V, J and clone size, whereas the DNA furnished D and trimming. For this sample the table gives 200,000 to 250,000 clones, of which 75% to 80% were detected only once. Under 2% of the sample is held by the ten biggest clonotypes.

What the research found in general, with its limitations: A later analysis found that most CMV-associated TCR beta chains appeared HLA-restricted, with HLA associations seemingly driven largely by CMV exposure. In this cohort, only TCR beta chains were sequenced, and detectable features were limited by the absence of alpha or paired-chain data. In an earlier analysis of some 500 of the donors, most TCR beta V segments were observed in productive rearrangements about 90% or about 30% of the time, broadly matching IMGT annotations. The only immune exposure information available for the cohort was CMV serostatus. According to a later analysis, TCR association rates differed among HLA loci, with DRB1 alleles showing the most associated TCRs and HLA-C alleles showing the fewest. Three of the identified cytomegalovirus-associated TCR beta chains were confirmed in vitro to be specific for cytomegalovirus antigens. A cluster of highly shared sequence variants was judged likely to represent a technical artifact of the sequencing pipeline. A further reported finding was that TCR beta sequences accurately predicted the HLA-A and HLA-B alleles for most subjects in the first cohort. Strong co-occurrence of HLA alleles, especially DR and DQ, made assigning TCR associations to individual alleles difficult. Because HLA typing was missing for some donors at each locus, association tests included only the typed subset. Roughly uniform sequencing depth across donors was assumed in presence/absence analyses, although this assumption may not hold. In a later analysis, HLA-associated TCR beta chains showed more clonal expansion and lower generation probabilities than non-associated chains that were equally common. A later analysis associated 15,000 or so TCR beta sequences with specific HLA alleles at a false discovery rate of 0.05. In both the original and validation cohorts, the classifier was reported to diagnose cytomegalovirus status with high specificity and sensitivity. Some IMGT-functional V segments, including TRBV6-2 and TRBV6-3, could not be told apart with the 87-base-pair reads, so those segments were excluded. The study gave a list of some 150 TCR beta chains associated with cytomegalovirus. According to a later genetic analysis, donors in an Asian-associated ancestry cluster had fewer N-insertions in productive TCRs than the approximately 700-donor mean. Linkage disequilibrium might explain the correlated functional status among segregating V segments, but an unknown experimental factor could not be ruled out. Because counts were too low, 15 to 20 rarely observed V segments, including chromosome 9 orphons, were excluded from the earlier analysis of fewer than 650 of the donors. Across donors, most TCR sequences were observed very rarely, whereas some public TCRs were present in many individuals. In a later genetic analysis, a missense DCLRE1C variant was associated with V-gene and J-gene trimming of TCR beta chains, and the association was replicated in an independent cohort. A later analysis reported that several top co-occurrence clusters appeared linked to parvovirus B19, influenza, CMV and Epstein-Barr virus. According to the authors, the approach could potentially be generalized to other disease states and immunological phenotypes.

The cohort comprised more than 550 healthy bone marrow donors. At the time of sampling, every cohort member was nominally healthy, though immune exposures that went unrecorded were likely present. The donor was CMV seronegative and was included in the group of approximately 350 seronegative cohort members. Every donor gave a peripheral blood sample, and the peripheral blood mononuclear cells from that sample were used for TCR beta sequencing. Genomic DNA extraction from the blood cell samples was performed with the Qiagen DNeasy Blood Extraction Kit. Trimming accounts for 7 bases at V and 4 bases at J, while the number of junction bases matched to no gene is 6. The CDR3 has 14 amino acids, counting the end cysteine and phenylalanine. Only CDR3 DNA remains: 42 bases, in frame from the first base. CDR1 is given as MNHNS and CDR2 as SASEGT, both from the germline V gene.

The sequencing sample was made of PBMCs. This sequence originates from a man in his late teens or twenties in good health and CMV-seronegative. The rearrangement joined TRBV6-1 to TRBJ2-1; TRBD2 fits 8 bases in the junction. The DNA sequence is given as TGTGCCAGCAATCTAGCGGGTTCATACAATGAGCAGTTCTTC. The translation is CASNLAGSYNEQFF.